This T cell receptor beta chain was captured by sequencing in a study of T cells in Graves' hyperthyroidism and ophthalmopathy. Study-wide results and limits: Among clonotypes expanded in thyroid above 0.001, most were also found in blood.

In regard to this clonotype: Its antigen is unknown.

If no ophthalmopathy progression occurred within 18 months, Graves' hyperthyroidism was stable. Hyperthyroidism had been newly diagnosed in patients aged 18 to 65, and its duration was under 2 months. Diagnostic decisions used clinical symptoms, serum thyroxine and TRAb, thyroid ultrasound and orbital computed tomography. RNA transcripts gave rise to amplified TCR beta CDR3 regions. Initially, a first-round RT-PCR of the TCR CDR3 employed the HTBI primer set. TCRdb reanalysed the multiplex PCR reads using MiXCR and keeps one entry per CDR3 protein. Of a few hundred thousand distinct CDR3 sequences in the sample, more than 45% were seen once. Specimen: peripheral blood or thyroid tissue (not recorded which). The source is a woman aged 18-35 years with Graves' hyperthyroidism.

As DNA, the CDR3 is TGCGCCAGCAGCCAAGACACAGGGCCAAGGGAAGCTTTCTTT. It specifies CASSQDTGPREAFF. The gene calls are TRBV4-3 and TRBJ1-1; maybe TRBD1 (6 bases). The CDR3 runs 14 residues. V lost 0 bases and J lost 8, with 13 bases in between. CDR1 LGHNA and CDR2 YSLEER come from the germline V gene.